Listed below are T cell receptor beta chains from one sample, sequenced in a study of Graves' ophthalmopathy and Graves' hyperthyroidism. MiXCR was run by TCRdb on the multiplex PCR reads, yielding one entry per CDR3 protein. The data show over 450,000 distinct CDR3 sequences, 14% seen once. The sample was blood. All receptors come from a woman in her twenties or thirties with Graves' ophthalmopathy. Both conserved end residues are part of each CDR3. Each record gives: V gene, J gene, D gene, clone size, CDR3 protein, CDR3 DNA. The D gene is left open where the match is weak. Clone size is shown for a subset of rows, as once, few, many or a class of expanded clone.

>TRBV6-5|TRBJ1-6|TRBD1|-
CASSFSDRENSPLHF
TGTGCCAGCAGTTTTTCCGACAGGGAGAACTCACCCCTCCACTTT
>TRBV25-1|TRBJ2-7|-|many
CASSEWAGVRYF
TGTGCCAGCAGTGAATGGGCCGGCGTGCGGTACTTC
>TRBV3-1|TRBJ1-6|-|few
CASSPGTPNTALHF
TGTGCCAGCAGCCCCGGGACTCCCAATACGGCCCTCCACTTT
>TRBV12-5|TRBJ2-7|-|many
CASGLGITYEQYF
TGTGCTAGTGGTTTGGGAATCACGTACGAGCAGTACTTC
>TRBV27|TRBJ2-7|-|many
CASWGPDTFYEQYF
TGTGCCAGCTGGGGCCCGGACACGTTCTACGAGCAGTACTTC
>TRBV6-5|TRBJ2-7|TRBD2|-
CASRYRREGPYEQYF
TGTGCCAGCCGTTACCGGAGGGAGGGCCCGTACGAGCAGTACTTC
>TRBV6-5|TRBJ2-4|TRBD2|many
CASSLSGTSGKNIQYF
TGTGCCAGCAGTTTGTCCGGGACTAGCGGGAAAAACATTCAGTACTTC
>TRBV29-1|TRBJ2-4|-|many
CSVEDDALAKNIQYF
TGCAGCGTTGAAGATGATGCGCTAGCCAAAAACATTCAGTACTTC
>TRBV28|TRBJ1-5|-|many
CASSLGGVGQPQHF
TGTGCCAGCAGTTTGGGGGGGGTAGGGCAGCCCCAGCATTTT
>TRBV10-1|TRBJ2-3|-|many
CASSEVGSDTQYF
TGCGCCAGCAGTGAGGTAGGGTCAGATACGCAGTATTTT
>TRBV5-5|TRBJ2-2|-|many
CASSWTGGGGELFF
TGTGCCAGCAGCTGGACCGGGGGCGGCGGGGAGCTGTTTTTT
>TRBV4-2|TRBJ1-1|-|many
CASSPPRQAMNTEAFF
TGTGCCAGCAGCCCGCCACGGCAGGCTATGAACACTGAAGCTTTCTTT
>TRBV18|TRBJ1-3|-|many
CASSPSALGSGNTIYF
TGTGCCAGCTCACCATCCGCGCTCGGCTCTGGAAACACCATATATTTT
>TRBV10-2|TRBJ2-7|-|many
CAATASLPYEQYF
TGCGCCGCAACTGCTTCGCTCCCCTACGAGCAGTACTTC
>TRBV4-1|TRBJ2-7|-|-
CASSQDSGSNYEQYF
TGCGCCAGCAGCCAAGATTCAGGCAGTAACTACGAGCAGTACTTC
>TRBV28|TRBJ1-5|-|many
CASSHRQVYSNQPQHF
TGTGCCAGCAGTCACCGACAGGTATATAGCAATCAGCCCCAGCATTTT
>TRBV24-1|TRBJ1-2|-|many
CATSDSGTRSYGYTF
TGTGCCACCAGTGACTCCGGGACGAGGAGCTATGGCTACACCTTC
>TRBV7-8|TRBJ2-2|TRBD2|many
CASSLYTSGNTGELFF
TGTGCCAGCAGCTTATACACTAGCGGGAACACCGGGGAGCTGTTTTTT
>TRBV6-1|TRBJ2-7|TRBD2|many
CASSEWGTSGDEQYF
TGTGCCAGCAGTGAATGGGGGACTAGCGGCGACGAGCAGTACTTC
>TRBV9|TRBJ1-3|-|few
CASSYSSGRGSGNTIYF
TGTGCCAGCAGCTACTCATCCGGGCGTGGCTCTGGAAACACCATATATTTT
>TRBV10-2|TRBJ2-4|TRBD2|many
CASNGQGGRSIQYF
TGCGCCAGCAATGGTCAAGGCGGGAGAAGCATTCAGTACTTC
>TRBV2|TRBJ2-7|TRBD1|many
CAIIPDRGVTSEQYF
TGTGCCATTATACCCGACAGGGGAGTGACTAGCGAGCAGTACTTC
>TRBV4-1|TRBJ1-2|TRBD1|-
CASSQVGTAKGYTF
TGCGCCAGCAGCCAGGTGGGGACAGCGAAAGGCTACACCTTC
>TRBV2|TRBJ1-5|TRBD1|many
CASSEGDRGLHQPQHF
TGTGCCAGCAGTGAAGGGGACAGGGGGTTGCATCAGCCCCAGCATTTT
>TRBV5-1|TRBJ1-6|-|many
CASSLVTGFNSPLHF
TGCGCCAGCAGCTTGGTGACGGGGTTTAATTCACCCCTCCACTTT
>TRBV20-1|TRBJ1-5|TRBD1|many
CSAGQGNQPQHF
TGCAGTGCTGGACAGGGCAATCAGCCCCAGCATTTT
>TRBV27|TRBJ2-7|TRBD1|many
CASSLGQGAFYEQYF
TGTGCCAGCAGTTTAGGCCAGGGGGCCTTCTACGAGCAGTACTTC
>TRBV28|TRBJ1-1|-|many
CASTTLSEGTEAFF
TGTGCCAGCACGACGTTGTCCGAAGGGACTGAAGCTTTCTTT
>TRBV20-1|TRBJ1-1|-|many
CSARRQLTEAFF
TGCAGTGCTAGAAGACAGCTCACTGAAGCTTTCTTT
>TRBV5-1|TRBJ2-2|-|-
CASSLVQANTGELFF
TGCGCCAGCAGCTTGGTGCAGGCGAACACCGGGGAGCTGTTTTTT
>TRBV7-9|TRBJ1-2|TRBD1|many
CASSGGDREIYGYTF
TGTGCCAGCAGCGGTGGGGACAGGGAGATCTATGGCTACACCTTC
>TRBV28|TRBJ1-1|-|-
CATTGTSYTEAFF
TGTGCCACCACCGGGACTTCGTACACTGAAGCTTTCTTT
>TRBV4-1|TRBJ1-2|-|few
CASSPGMTYGYTF
TGCGCCAGCAGCCCAGGGATGACCTATGGCTACACCTTC
>TRBV6-5|TRBJ2-5|TRBD2|many
CASSSSDSGGETQYF
TGTGCCAGCAGTTCCTCGGACTCGGGGGGAGAGACCCAGTACTTC
>TRBV20-1|TRBJ1-2|-|many
CSARGSGRSYTF
TGCAGTGCTAGAGGATCCGGGAGGAGCTACACCTTC
>TRBV20-1|TRBJ2-5|-|few
CSASGSRKETQYF
TGCAGTGCTAGCGGGAGTCGGAAAGAGACCCAGTACTTC
>TRBV6-5|TRBJ1-1|TRBD1|many
CASRPVGQVTEAFF
TGTGCCAGCAGACCGGTGGGACAGGTGACTGAAGCTTTCTTT
>TRBV20-1|TRBJ1-3|-|few
CSAGPGGPIYF
TGCAGTGCGGGTCCGGGGGGGCCCATATATTTT
>TRBV6-1|TRBJ1-5|-|-
CASRDGASPRYQPQHF
TGTGCCAGCAGGGATGGGGCAAGCCCAAGGTACCAGCCCCAGCATTTT
>TRBV7-8|TRBJ2-6|-|many
CASSLGGAIGANVLTF
TGTGCCAGCAGCTTAGGGGGTGCTATTGGGGCCAACGTCCTGACTTTC
>TRBV19|TRBJ1-5|-|many
CASSIAVGGNQPQHF
TGTGCCAGTAGTATCGCGGTGGGTGGCAATCAGCCCCAGCATTTT
>TRBV6-5|TRBJ1-6|TRBD1|many
CASSEGAHSPLHF
TGTGCCAGCAGCGAGGGGGCGCATTCACCCCTCCACTTT